The 21 T cell receptor beta chains listed next were all sequenced from one sample in a study of blood T cell repertoires in COVID-19. The repertoire was sequenced with immunoSEQ multiplex PCR; TCRdb's copy has only in-frame clones and lacks some. The sample shows 150,000 to 200,000 clones, 80% to 90% of them seen only once. Sequencing was carried out using PBMCs or T cells enriched from blood (not recorded which). The receptors here all came from a woman aged 18-30 years who had recovered from COVID-19.

The chain recombines TRBV6-5 with TRBJ2-7; 9 bases are a match to TRBD1. This CDR3 is built from 15 residues. V was pared by 6 bases and J by 4 bases, with 10 bases of the junction left unmatched. The germline CDR1 and CDR2 sequences are MNHEY and SVGAGI. The CDR3 DNA reads TGTGCCAGCAGGACCTCGGGACAGGGAGTTTACGAGCAGTACTTC. This codes for CASRTSGQGVYEQYF.

This chain connects TRBV11-2 to TRBJ2-7, with D perhaps matching TRBD2 (5 bases). Trimming removed 0 bases from V and 0 bases from J, with 15 bases in between. CDR3 length equals 17 residues. The germline gives CDR1 SGHAT, CDR2 FQNNGV. CDR3 sequence: CASSLDLRRIPSYEQYF. The CDR3 nucleotides read TGTGCCAGCAGCTTAGATCTAAGGAGGATCCCCTCCTACGAGCAGTACTTC.

The chain couples TRBV6-1 to TRBJ1-1, with 9 nucleotides matching TRBD1. Germline CDR1 reads MNHNS; CDR2 reads SASEGT. The CDR3 is made up of 16 amino acids. Trimming took 2 bases from V and 5 from J; bases not matched to a gene: 9. The CDR3 region is CASSEHAGQGGTEAFF. The CDR3 DNA reads TGTGCCAGCAGTGAACACGCGGGACAGGGAGGGACTGAAGCTTTCTTT.

There are many counts of this clone. The V gene is TRBV5-1, the J gene TRBJ1-4; D possibly corresponds to TRBD1 (5 bases). Trimming shortened V by 0 bases and J by 3 bases, and 15 bases separated the two germline ends. Germline V CDR1 and CDR2: SGHRS, YFSETQ. This CDR3 has 17 amino acids. The CDR3 spells CASSLEGRLAANEKLFF. The DNA of the CDR3 is TGCGCCAGCAGCTTGGAGGGGCGGCTGGCAGCTAATGAAAAACTGTTTTTT. Full variable domain (outside the CDR3, taken from reference TRBV5-1 and TRBJ1-4): KAGVTQTPRYLIKTRGQQVTLSCSPISGHRSVSWYQQTPGQGLQFLFEYFSETQRNKGNFPGRFSGRQFSNSRSEMNVSTLELGDSALYLCASSLEGRLAANEKLFFGSGTQLSVL.

This clone was seen a single time. V gene TRBV5-1 combines with J gene TRBJ2-7; TRBD1 aligns across 8 bases. The CDR3 has 15 amino acids. CDR1 and CDR2 from the germline V gene are SGHRS and YFSETQ. V lost 4 bases to trimming and J lost 2 bases; unmatched junction nucleotides: 8. This chain's CDR3 is CASSPGTGRTYEQYF. The CDR3 DNA follows: TGCGCCAGCAGCCCGGGGACAGGTAGAACCTACGAGCAGTACTTC.

The gene calls are TRBV1 and TRBJ2-1; the D call TRBD2 from the table was never checked on the DNA. TRBV1 is given as a pseudogene. This CDR3 has 16 amino acids. The CDR3 loop reads CTSRYGRASGGSEQFF. The DNA for the CDR3 is TGCACCAGCAGATATGGAAGGGCTAGCGGGGGAAGTGAGCAGTTCTTC.

The chain is built from TRBV28 and TRBJ1-2; TRBD1 might be the D (6 bases). The germline gives CDR1 MDHEN, CDR2 SYDVKM. V gave up 6 bases and J gave up 2 bases, with 10 bases separating them. This CDR3 is 13 amino acids long. The CDR3 loop is CASRVGANYGYTF. CDR3 bases: TGTGCCAGCAGAGTGGGGGCCAACTATGGCTACACCTTC.

This clone was picked up a small number of times. J is TRBJ1-6 and V is TRBV6-1; 9 bases line up with TRBD1. Germline V gene lookup returns CDR1 MNHNS and CDR2 SASEGT. CDR3 length equals 14 residues. V was pared by 3 bases and J by 9 bases, with 3 bases of the junction left unmatched. The CDR3 sequence is CASSEGTGFSPLHF. The CDR3 DNA reads TGTGCCAGCAGTGAGGGGACAGGGTTTTCACCCCTCCACTTT.

V is TRBV7-8 and J is TRBJ2-7, with D tentatively TRBD1 (6 bases). With 6 bases removed from V and 0 bases from J, the gap between germline ends came to 12 bases. The CDR3 length is 14 residues. The germline V gene encodes CDR1 SGHVS and CDR2 FQNEAQ. CDR3 sequence (DNA): TGTGCCAGCAGAAGACAGGCGAACTCCTACGAGCAGTACTTC. Residues: CASRRQANSYEQYF.

The chain carries TRBV10-3 and TRBJ1-2, with D unclear. This CDR3 contains 11 residues. V lost 5 bases, J lost 2 bases, and 3 bases lay in between. Germline lookup yields CDR1 ENHRY and CDR2 SYGVKD. CDR3 loop: CAISPNYGYTF. Here the CDR3 DNA reads TGTGCCATCAGTCCGAACTATGGCTACACCTTC.

The chain recombines TRBV7-9 with TRBJ1-2; 8 bases fit TRBD1. This CDR3 spans 15 amino acids. Germline CDR1 SEHNR, CDR2 FQNEAQ (reference sequence). The V and J ends lost 5 bases and 7 bases, in that order; junction bases with no gene match: 12. CDR3 sequence (DNA): TGTGCCAGCAGCGGGGCCCGGGACAGGTCTCTTGGCTACACCTTC. The encoded protein is CASSGARDRSLGYTF. The variable domain in full, completed from reference TRBV7-9 and TRBJ1-2, reads DTGVSQNPRHKITKRGQNVTFRCDPISEHNRLYWYRQTLGQGPEFLTYFQNEAQLEKSRLLSDRFSAERPKGSFSTLEIQRTEQGDSAMYLCASSGARDRSLGYTFGSGTRLTVV.

The chain has TRBV4-2 and TRBJ1-1; no clear D gene. This CDR3 is built from 12 residues. The V and J ends lost 2 bases and 7 bases respectively, with 8 bases between them. Germline V gene lookup returns CDR1 LGHNA and CDR2 YNFKEQ. CDR3 DNA: TGTGCCAGCAGCCAAAATCGGGGTGAAGCTTTCTTT. The encoded protein is CASSQNRGEAFF.

The rearrangement links TRBV5-1 to TRBJ1-2; possibly TRBD1 for D (5 bases). CDR1 and CDR2 (germline): SGHRS, YFSETQ. V lost 4 bases and J 7 bases, leaving 17 bases between the germline ends. The CDR3 has 14 residues. CDR3 DNA: TGCGCCAGCAGCACAGGATCTGGAGGGAGTGGCTACACCTTC. Translated: CASSTGSGGSGYTF. Variable domain in full (rest from reference TRBV5-1 and TRBJ1-2): KAGVTQTPRYLIKTRGQQVTLSCSPISGHRSVSWYQQTPGQGLQFLFEYFSETQRNKGNFPGRFSGRQFSNSRSEMNVSTLELGDSALYLCASSTGSGGSGYTFGSGTRLTVV.

V usage is TRBV7-9 and J usage is TRBJ2-2, with D perhaps TRBD2 (7 bases). Germline values: CDR1 SEHNR, CDR2 FQNEAQ (reference sequence). This CDR3 is 15 amino acids long. The V end was cut by 3 bases, the J end by 4 bases, with 12 bases between. CDR3 DNA sequence: TGTGCCAGCAGCTTGGGGGGGCTCTTCACCGGGGAGCTGTTTTTT. Encoded protein: CASSLGGLFTGELFF.

V gene TRBV24-1 combines with J gene TRBJ2-3; 11 positions match TRBD1. The V gene end was trimmed by 2 bases and the J gene end by 4 bases; junction bases not matched to a gene: 10. The germline V gene has CDR1 KGHDR and CDR2 SFDVKD. The CDR3 totals 18 residues. This CDR3 is CATSDWTGGVWGADTQYF. The DNA of the CDR3 is TGTGCCACCAGTGATTGGACAGGGGGCGTCTGGGGAGCAGATACGCAGTATTTT.

V and J are TRBV5-1 and TRBJ2-5, with 8 nucleotides matching TRBD1. V was pared by 3 bases and J by 1 base, with 2 bases of the junction left unmatched. There are 14 residues in the CDR3. From germline, CDR1 is SGHRS and CDR2 YFSETQ. Written as DNA, the CDR3 is TGCGCCAGCAGCTGGCAGGGGGCCCAAGAGACCCAGTACTTC. As protein: CASSWQGAQETQYF. Using reference TRBV5-1 and TRBJ2-5 for the parts outside the CDR3, the full variable domain is KAGVTQTPRYLIKTRGQQVTLSCSPISGHRSVSWYQQTPGQGLQFLFEYFSETQRNKGNFPGRFSGRQFSNSRSEMNVSTLELGDSALYLCASSWQGAQETQYFGPGTRLLVL.

The chain recombines TRBV6-5 with TRBJ1-2; D gene ambiguous. CDR1 MNHEY and CDR2 SVGAGI come from the germline V gene. V shed 6 bases and J shed 4 bases, with 18 bases lying between them. The CDR3 totals 15 residues. CDR3 amino acids: CASRTLGPEGYGYTF. Here the CDR3 DNA reads TGTGCCAGCAGGACCCTCGGACCCGAGGGCTATGGCTACACCTTC.

The chain combines TRBV19 with TRBJ1-5; 7 positions agree with TRBD1. This CDR3 has 13 residues. The V gene end was trimmed by 10 bases and the J gene end by 6 bases; junction bases not matched to a gene: 9. The germline CDR1 and CDR2 sequences are LNHDA and SQIVND (reference sequence). This CDR3 reads CATQGDLSQPQHF. The CDR3 region has the DNA TGTGCCACCCAGGGGGACCTTTCTCAGCCCCAGCATTTT.

This clone came up once. J is TRBJ2-7 and V is TRBV4-1; D is unclear. V was pared by 3 bases and J by 1 base, with 13 bases between. CDR1 and CDR2 from the germline V gene are MGHRA and YSYEKL. The CDR3 is 15 residues long. CDR3 in amino acids: CASSHTGGKSYEQYF. Written as DNA, the CDR3 is TGCGCCAGCAGCCACACCGGCGGCAAGTCCTACGAGCAGTACTTC.

J is TRBJ1-2 and V is TRBV14; D may be TRBD1 (5 bases). This CDR3 has 15 amino acids. Trimming pared 4 bases from V and 0 bases from J, leaving 12 bases between. Germline V CDR1 and CDR2: SGHDN, FVKESK. The CDR3 region is CASSPLARANYGYTF. The DNA of the CDR3 is TGTGCCAGCAGCCCGCTCGCCAGGGCTAACTATGGCTACACCTTC.

The chain has TRBV6-5 and TRBJ1-2; D unresolved. Germline V gene lookup returns CDR1 MNHEY and CDR2 SVGAGI. Trimming took 0 bases from V and 5 from J, leaving 7 bases between them. The CDR3 runs to 13 residues. CDR3 region: CASSYSRLYGYTF. The CDR3 DNA reads as TGTGCCAGCAGTTACTCCAGGTTGTATGGCTACACCTTC.